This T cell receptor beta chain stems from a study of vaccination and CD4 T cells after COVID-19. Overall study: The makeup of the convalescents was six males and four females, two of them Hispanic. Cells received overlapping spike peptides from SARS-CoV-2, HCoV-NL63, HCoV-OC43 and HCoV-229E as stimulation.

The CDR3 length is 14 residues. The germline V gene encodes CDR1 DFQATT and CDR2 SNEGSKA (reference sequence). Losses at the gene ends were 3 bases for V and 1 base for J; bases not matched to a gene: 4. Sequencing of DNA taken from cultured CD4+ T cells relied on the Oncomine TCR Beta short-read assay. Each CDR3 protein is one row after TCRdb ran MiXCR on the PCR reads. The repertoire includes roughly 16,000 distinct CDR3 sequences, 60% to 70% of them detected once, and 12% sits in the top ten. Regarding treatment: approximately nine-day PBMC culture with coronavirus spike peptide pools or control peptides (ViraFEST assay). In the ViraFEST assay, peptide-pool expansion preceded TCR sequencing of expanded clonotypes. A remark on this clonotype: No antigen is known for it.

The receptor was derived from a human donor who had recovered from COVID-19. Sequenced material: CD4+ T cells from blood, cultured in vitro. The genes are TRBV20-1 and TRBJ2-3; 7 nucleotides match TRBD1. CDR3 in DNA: TGCAGTGCTAGGGGGGACAGCGGCACAGATACGCAGTATTTT. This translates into CSARGDSGTDTQYF.